Below, 16 T cell receptor beta chains from the same sample are listed, as sequenced in a study of T cell responses to AZD1222 COVID-19 vaccine. Data came from immunoSEQ multiplex PCR; TCRdb stores just in-frame clones and leaves some out. This table holds about 190,000 clones, more than 90% found once. The sequencing used peripheral blood, collected 28 days after the second dose of the MenACWY control vaccine. These receptors all stem from an adult who received the MenACWY meningococcal vaccine as a control.

The CDR3 sequence: CASSPRMGRGSLSGANVLTF. Written as DNA, the CDR3 is TGTGCCAGTAGTCCCCGGATGGGCAGGGGCAGTCTCTCTGGGGCCAACGTCCTGACTTTC. The chain joins TRBV19 to TRBJ2-6; TRBD1 is a possible D gene (6 bases). The length of the CDR3 is 20 residues. With 5 bases removed from V and 0 bases from J, the gap between germline ends came to 23 bases. Germline CDR1 and CDR2: LNHDA and SQIVND (reference sequence). Full variable domain (outside the CDR3, taken from reference TRBV19 and TRBJ2-6): DGGITQSPKYLFRKEGQNVTLSCEQNLNHDAMYWYRQDPGQGLRLIYYSQIVNDFQKGDIAEGYSVSREKKESFPLTVTSAQKNPTAFYLCASSPRMGRGSLSGANVLTFGAGSRLTVL.

This clone came up a few times. The chain couples TRBV30 to TRBJ2-3; 7 bases are a match to TRBD1. Germline assignment: CDR1 GTSNPN and CDR2 SVGIG (reference sequence). This CDR3 spans 15 amino acids. V lost 4 bases and J lost 6; bases outside the gene matches: 13. Here the CDR3 reads CAWTNGGLGGDTQYF. Here the CDR3 DNA reads TGTGCCTGGACTAATGGCGGTCTAGGGGGCGATACGCAGTATTTT.

The chain carries TRBV30 and TRBJ1-1, with D possibly TRBD1 on 6 matching bases. CDR1 GTSNPN and CDR2 SVGIG come from the germline V gene (reference sequence). With 4 bases removed from V and 4 bases from J, the gap between germline ends came to 10 bases. This CDR3 is built from 12 residues. This chain's CDR3 is CAWTTGRTEAFF. For the CDR3, the DNA is TGTGCCTGGACTACAGGGCGCACTGAAGCTTTCTTT.

V usage is TRBV6-1 and J usage is TRBJ1-2, with D unclear. This CDR3 contains 12 residues. Trimming stripped 0 bases from V and 8 bases from J, with 7 bases between. Germline V gives CDR1 MNHNS, CDR2 SASEGT. For the CDR3, the DNA is TGTGCCAGCAGTGAAGCAGTGAGGGGCTACACCTTC. Translated, it gives CASSEAVRGYTF.

The chain is built from TRBV4-2 and TRBJ1-5; D is perhaps TRBD1 (6 bases). Trimming took off 1 base at V and 4 bases at J, with 14 bases between the two ends. CDR3 size: 16 residues. Germline V lookup: CDR1 LGHNA, CDR2 YNFKEQ. CDR3: CASSQVQGSVNQPQHF. In DNA, the CDR3 is TGTGCCAGCAGCCAAGTACAGGGATCGGTTAATCAGCCCCAGCATTTT.

V and J are TRBV28 and TRBJ2-7; 8 nucleotides align to TRBD2. The CDR3 covers 13 residues. Trimming removed 10 bases from V and 5 bases from J; junction bases left unmatched: 10. Germline loops: CDR1 MDHEN, CDR2 SYDVKM. The CDR3 loop is CAIRSGLAHEQYF. CDR3 bases: TGTGCCATCCGCTCCGGACTAGCCCACGAGCAGTACTTC.

V and J are TRBV10-3 and TRBJ1-4; no firm D call. The CDR3 contains 13 residues. Trimming left V 2 bases short and J 7 bases short, with 8 bases between. The germline V gene has CDR1 ENHRY and CDR2 SYGVKD. CDR3 nucleotide sequence: TGTGCCATCAGTGAGCAGGCCGGTGAAAAACTGTTTTTT. It specifies CAISEQAGEKLFF.

The CDR3 DNA is TGTGCCAGCCAGACTCGTAATGAGCAGTTCTTC. The encoded protein is CASQTRNEQFF. The genes are TRBV12-3 or TRBV12-4 and TRBJ2-1; D call uncertain. This CDR3 spans 11 amino acids. V lost 8 bases and J 7 bases, leaving 9 bases between the germline ends.

This chain connects TRBV6-5 to TRBJ1-3; 8 nucleotides align to TRBD1. The V and J ends lost 6 bases and 8 bases, in that order; junction bases with no gene match: 6. CDR1 is MNHEY, CDR2 SVGAGI, per germline. The CDR3 runs to 13 residues. CDR3 coding DNA: TGTGCCAGCAGCGGACAGGGTTGGGACACCATATATTTT. Translating gives CASSGQGWDTIYF.

J is TRBJ1-4 and V is TRBV18; possible D gene TRBD1, 5 bases. V lost 2 bases, J lost 6 bases, and 16 bases lay in between. The germline V gene encodes CDR1 KGHSH and CDR2 LQKENI. The CDR3 sequence is 16 residues long. The CDR3 DNA is TGTGCCAGCTCACCAAGGACACGGGGCCAAGATGAAAAACTGTTTTTT. Amino acids: CASSPRTRGQDEKLFF.

The CDR3 nucleotides read TGTGCCAGCAGCCCCCCGGGTGCTAATGAAAAACTGTTTTTT. This encodes CASSPPGANEKLFF. The V call is TRBV3-1 (or the pseudogene TRBV3-2), the J call TRBJ1-4, with D unclear. V lost 4 bases to trimming and J lost 3 bases, with 9 bases between them. CDR1 is LGHDT, CDR2 YNNKEL, per germline (reference sequence). The CDR3 is 14 amino acids.

A note on this clone: The same CDR3 arises from other DNA sequences in this sample as well. V gene TRBV15 combines with J gene TRBJ1-1; 8 bases line up with TRBD1. Germline V CDR1 and CDR2: LNHNV, YYDKDF (reference sequence). Trimming took 3 bases from V and 4 from J; bases not matched to a gene: 7. This CDR3 is built from 15 residues. CDR3 loop: CATSRGGQGGTEAFF. The CDR3 bases are TGTGCCACCAGCAGGGGAGGACAGGGAGGCACTGAAGCTTTCTTT.

V is TRBV11-2 and J is TRBJ2-1; tentative D call: TRBD1 (5 bases). The germline CDR1 and CDR2 sequences are SGHAT and FQNNGV. The CDR3 consists of 15 residues. Trimming cost V 3 bases and J 2 bases, with 11 bases left between them. This chain's CDR3 is CASSFPGSAYNEQFF. In DNA, the CDR3 is TGTGCCAGCAGCTTTCCAGGGTCCGCCTACAATGAGCAGTTCTTC.

The chain joins TRBV6-2 or TRBV6-3 to TRBJ2-7; D possibly corresponds to TRBD1 (6 bases). The V gene lost 1 base and the J gene lost 7 bases, with 11 bases spanning the gap. Germline CDR1 is MNHEY and CDR2 is SVGEGT. CDR3 length equals 13 residues. Here the CDR3 reads CASSYWGLGEQYF. The CDR3 coding sequence is TGTGCCAGCAGTTACTGGGGGCTGGGTGAGCAGTACTTC.

The chain links TRBV5-1 to TRBJ2-1, with D unclear. Germline values: CDR1 SGHRS, CDR2 YFSETQ. The CDR3 spans 12 residues. V lost 5 bases, J lost 7 bases, and 10 bases lay in between. Here the CDR3 reads CASSQSVNEQFF. The CDR3 DNA reads TGCGCCAGCAGTCAGAGCGTGAATGAGCAGTTCTTC.

This sequence joins TRBV19 and TRBJ2-1; possibly TRBD2 for D (6 bases). The CDR3 is made up of 13 amino acids. V was shortened by 5 bases and J by 12 bases, with 17 bases between the two germline ends. In germline, CDR1 is LNHDA, CDR2 SQIVND (reference sequence). The CDR3 DNA reads TGTGCCAGTAGTGTAAGGGGCGGGATGGTGCAGTTCTTC. Its translation: CASSVRGGMVQFF.